This is a list of T cell receptor beta chains from one sample in a study of blood T cells in healthy people across ages. MiXCR, run by TCRdb on the 5' RACE reads, gives a single entry per CDR3 protein. The sample lists 1,300,000 or so distinct CDR3 sequences, roughly 64% occurring once. Sequencing input: blood. These receptors were taken from a man in his late teens or twenties in good health. CDR3s include the opening cysteine and the closing phenylalanine or tryptophan. The D gene is left open where the match is weak. A row's size may be missing; if present it is once, few, many or a size class.

D,V,J,size,CDR3,DNA
-,TRBV11-2,TRBJ2-7,few,CASRGGSTYEQYF,TGTGCCAGCAGGGGAGGATCAACCTACGAGCAGTACTTC
TRBD1,TRBV5-1,TRBJ1-1,-,CASSTGQGAIAEAFF,TGCGCCAGCAGCACAGGACAGGGGGCTATCGCTGAAGCTTTCTTT
-,TRBV2,TRBJ2-1,-,CASRDGPNGNEQFF,TGTGCCAGCCGGGACGGGCCTAACGGAAATGAGCAGTTCTTC
TRBD2,TRBV4-1,TRBJ2-1,-,CASSQVYHRGAYNEQFF,TGCGCCAGCAGCCAAGTTTATCATCGGGGGGCCTACAATGAGCAGTTCTTC
-,TRBV7-2,TRBJ2-1,-,CASSTQRGYEQFF,TGTGCCAGCAGCACTCAACGTGGGTATGAGCAGTTCTTC
-,TRBV5-1,TRBJ1-1,-,CASSYGQMNTEAFF,TGCGCCAGCAGCTATGGACAGATGAACACTGAAGCTTTCTTT
-,TRBV11-2,TRBJ2-7,-,CASSLDGLVFYEQYF,TGTGCCAGCAGCTTAGATGGGCTAGTATTCTACGAGCAGTACTTC
TRBD1,TRBV20-1,TRBJ1-1,-,CSADRGANTEAFF,TGCAGTGCTGACAGGGGAGCGAACACTGAAGCTTTCTTT
-,TRBV12-3/TRBV12-4,TRBJ1-5,-,CASSSRTEGGQPQHF,TGTGCCAGCAGTTCCCGGACAGAAGGAGGCCAGCCCCAGCATTTT
-,TRBV5-1,TRBJ2-5,-,CASRVVEETQYF,TGCGCCAGCCGGGTGGTAGAAGAGACCCAGTACTTC
-,TRBV21-1,TRBJ2-6,-,CASRGVTPSGANVLTF,TGTGCCAGCAGGGGTGTAACTCCCTCTGGGGCCAACGTCCTGACTTTC
TRBD2,TRBV6-1,TRBJ2-1,-,CASSARTPGGTQFF,TGTGCCAGCAGTGCTAGGACTCCCGGGGGGACCCAGTTCTTC
-,TRBV11-2,TRBJ2-1,-,CASSLVRRGQGGSYNEQFF,TGTGCCAGCAGCTTAGTCAGGAGGGGCCAGGGGGGCTCCTACAATGAGCAGTTCTTC
TRBD1,TRBV28,TRBJ2-1,-,CASGLRDRGYNEQFF,TGTGCCAGCGGCCTCCGGGACAGGGGTTACAATGAGCAGTTCTTC
TRBD1,TRBV6-4,TRBJ2-1,-,CASSRDRGTDEQFF,TGTGCCAGCAGCCGGGACAGGGGGACCGATGAGCAGTTCTTC
-,TRBV4-1,TRBJ2-7,-,CASSQTGLTEEQYF,TGCGCCAGCAGCCAGACGGGACTCACGGAAGAGCAGTACTTC
-,TRBV27,TRBJ2-1,few,CASGGEPYNEQFF,TGTGCCAGCGGGGGCGAGCCCTACAATGAGCAGTTCTTC
TRBD2,TRBV2,TRBJ2-1,-,CASSVEGRGNEQFF,TGTGCCAGCAGTGTTGAGGGGAGGGGTAATGAGCAGTTCTTC
-,TRBV19,TRBJ2-1,-,CASQDPRGWINEQFF,TGTGCCAGTCAGGACCCCAGGGGCTGGATCAATGAGCAGTTCTTC
-,TRBV13,TRBJ2-1,-,CASSLGTGGNYNEQFF,TGTGCCAGCAGCTTGGGGACGGGCGGGAACTACAATGAGCAGTTCTTC
-,TRBV12-3/TRBV12-4,TRBJ2-7,once,CASSFHGVGIYEQYF,TGTGCCAGCAGTTTTCATGGGGTTGGAATCTACGAGCAGTACTTC
-,TRBV5-5,TRBJ2-5,-,CASILRSGWETQYF,TGTGCCAGCATCCTGAGGTCAGGGTGGGAGACCCAGTACTTC
-,TRBV28,TRBJ1-2,-,CASSPLEPYGYTF,TGTGCCAGCAGCCCGTTAGAGCCCTATGGCTACACCTTC
TRBD2,TRBV6-4,TRBJ2-1,few,CAIPGGGNEQFF,TGTGCCATCCCGGGGGGTGGCAATGAGCAGTTCTTC
-,TRBV29-1,TRBJ2-7,few,CSVGGPEGYEQYF,TGCAGCGTGGGGGGCCCTGAGGGATACGAGCAGTACTTC
TRBD1,TRBV6-5,TRBJ2-6,once,CASSYSSGTGSYGANVLTF,TGTGCCAGCAGTTACTCGAGTGGGACAGGGTCTTATGGGGCCAACGTCCTGACTTTC
-,TRBV28,TRBJ2-5,few,CASTRYQETQYF,TGTGCCAGCACAAGGTACCAAGAGACCCAGTACTTC
-,TRBV7-2,TRBJ2-7,-,CASSLGFSGHTILPYEQYF,TGTGCCAGCAGCTTAGGTTTTTCGGGACACACTATTCTTCCCTACGAGCAGTACTTC
-,TRBV15,TRBJ2-3,-,CATSRFRGADTQYF,TGTGCCACCAGCAGATTTAGGGGGGCAGATACGCAGTATTTT
TRBD2,TRBV6-5,TRBJ2-1,-,CASSAGTSGFGEQFF,TGTGCCAGCAGCGCCGGGACTAGCGGATTTGGTGAGCAGTTCTTC
-,TRBV7-9,TRBJ2-7,-,CASSSPLGLYEQYF,TGTGCCAGCAGCTCTCCCCTAGGCCTCTACGAGCAGTACTTC
-,TRBV4-1,TRBJ1-5,-,CASSQVLSVGNQPQHF,TGCGCCAGCAGCCAAGTCCTGAGTGTCGGCAATCAGCCCCAGCATTTT
-,TRBV11-2,TRBJ2-5,-,CASSLSPYQETQYF,TGTGCCAGCAGCTTAAGTCCGTACCAAGAGACCCAGTACTTC
TRBD1,TRBV29-1,TRBJ2-6,-,CSVGTGTGANVLTF,TGCAGCGTTGGGACAGGGACTGGGGCCAACGTCCTGACTTTC
-,TRBV29-1,TRBJ2-5,few,CSAAPNDREGETQYF,TGCAGCGCAGCACCAAACGACAGGGAGGGAGAGACCCAGTACTTC
TRBD2,TRBV9,TRBJ2-1,-,CASSTSGRSYNEQFF,TGTGCCAGCAGCACCAGCGGGAGATCATACAATGAGCAGTTCTTC
TRBD2,TRBV29-1,TRBJ2-7,-,CSVELPGGSYEQYF,TGCAGCGTGGAGCTACCGGGGGGTTCGTACGAGCAGTACTTC
-,TRBV4-1,TRBJ2-7,few,CASSQLLGYEQYF,TGCGCCAGCAGCCAATTGCTGGGGTACGAGCAGTACTTC
-,TRBV5-1,TRBJ1-2,once,CASSLEQANGYTF,TGCGCCAGCAGCTTGGAGCAGGCGAACGGCTACACCTTC
-,TRBV29-1,TRBJ2-1,many,CSVAGDSYNEQFF,TGCAGCGTTGCGGGGGACTCCTACAATGAGCAGTTCTTC
TRBD2,TRBV20-1,TRBJ2-1,-,CSARAASGTGEQFF,TGCAGTGCTAGGGCAGCTAGCGGCACCGGGGAGCAGTTCTTC
-,TRBV6-6,TRBJ1-4,-,CASSPRPKAEKLFF,TGTGCCAGCAGTCCCAGACCCAAAGCTGAAAAACTGTTTTTT
-,TRBV20-1,TRBJ1-6,-,CSAGRGGQNSPLHF,TGCAGTGCCGGGAGGGGGGGTCAAAATTCACCCCTCCACTTT
-,TRBV29-1,TRBJ2-2,few,CSVESWQAPNTGELFF,TGCAGCGTTGAATCCTGGCAGGCTCCGAACACCGGGGAGCTGTTTTTT
TRBD2,TRBV20-1,TRBJ2-3,-,CSPRREGGNTQYF,TGCAGTCCCCGGCGGGAGGGCGGGAATACGCAGTATTTT
TRBD2,TRBV3-1,TRBJ2-7,-,CASSPGLAGDSYEQYF,TGTGCCAGCAGCCCAGGACTAGCGGGGGATTCCTACGAGCAGTACTTC
TRBD2,TRBV29-1,TRBJ2-7,few,CSVVAGGFDEQYF,TGCAGCGTTGTGGCCGGGGGGTTTGACGAGCAGTACTTC